The text below deals with one T cell receptor beta chain. Germline V gene lookup returns CDR1 SEHNR and CDR2 FQNEAQ (reference sequence). V was pared by 1 base and J by 3 bases, with 9 bases between. CDR3 length: 14 residues. The data belong to a study of cytomegalovirus exposure and HLA in healthy donors. With 60 Vbeta and 13 Jbeta primers, the PCR was carried out. Original processing methods: A later analysis tallied 80 million to 100 million unique TCR beta chains, around 10 million of them shared. The method was immunoSEQ multiplex PCR; TCRdb's version includes in-frame clones alone and lacks a portion of them. From that table come the V and J calls and clone size; the DNA was used to work out D and trimming. In all, the sample yields 90,000 to 120,000 clones.

V is TRBV7-9 and J is TRBJ1-1; D remains ambiguous. The sequencing input was PBMCs. This clonotype was obtained from a man aged 45-60 years in good health and CMV-seronegative. DNA for the CDR3: TGTGCCAGCAGCTTAGACCCAGGTCACACTGAAGCTTTCTTT. It specifies CASSLDPGHTEAFF.